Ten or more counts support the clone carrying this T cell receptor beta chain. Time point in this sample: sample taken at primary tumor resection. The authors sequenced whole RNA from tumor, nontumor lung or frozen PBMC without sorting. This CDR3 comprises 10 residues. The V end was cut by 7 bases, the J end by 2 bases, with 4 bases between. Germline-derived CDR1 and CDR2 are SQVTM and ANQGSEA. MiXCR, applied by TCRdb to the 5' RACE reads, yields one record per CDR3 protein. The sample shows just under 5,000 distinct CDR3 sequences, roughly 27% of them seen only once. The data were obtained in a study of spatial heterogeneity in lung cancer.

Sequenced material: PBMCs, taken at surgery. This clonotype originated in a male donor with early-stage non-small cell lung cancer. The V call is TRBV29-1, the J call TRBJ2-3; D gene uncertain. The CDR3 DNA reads TGCAGCGGTGCCACAGATACGCAGTATTTT. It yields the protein CSGATDTQYF.